This T cell receptor (beta chain) was recorded in a study of molecular identifiers for immune sequencing clone quantification. Study results and caveats: For effector cells, clones above 20 RNA copies held over 99% of molecules; for naive cells, under 1%.

The ends were cut back, 0 bases at V and 6 bases at J, with 9 bases in the middle. The germline V gene encodes CDR1 ENHRY and CDR2 SYGVKD. The length of the CDR3 is 13 residues. The authors built bulk TCR libraries by previously described methods with listed TCR primers. TCRdb re-called the PCR reads with MiXCR, one entry per CDR3 protein. The sample contains about 640,000 distinct CDR3 sequences, 15% to 20% of which appear only once. Naive CD8 T cells, phenotype CD8+CD4-CCR7+CD45RA+, were sorted. This clonotype was counted at least ten times. Its antigen remains unidentified. Sequencing was performed on naive CD8+ T cells from blood, with Jurkat cell RNA spiked in. Subset meaning: FACS-sorted CD8+CD4-CCR7+CD45RA+ naive T cells. The V and J genes are TRBV10-3 and TRBJ2-7; a possible D gene is TRBD1 (5 bases). The source is a human donor in good health. Some libraries in this study had Jurkat cell RNA spiked in. For the CDR3, the DNA is TGTGCCATCAGTGAGTCGGAAAGGGGCGAGCAGTACTTC. Translated: CAISESERGEQYF.